A single sample gave rise to the 28 T cell receptor beta chains below, sequenced in a study of glioma-infiltrating T cells (dated by TCRdb to the mid-2010s). These reads were obtained on an Illumina MiSeq. TCR alpha and beta CDR3 regions were amplified with the iRepertoire nested amplicon-rescue multiplex PCR (arm-PCR) platform from RNA. In-frame beta chains were kept once TCRdb had trimmed the public reads at Q25 with fastp and called clones with MiXCR. Every entry covers one CDR3 protein and lists the most common genes and DNA from its rows. The sample records some 130,000 distinct CDR3 sequences, about 22% of which are singletons. About 30% of the sample lies in the top ten. Source material: glioma tissue, nonneoplastic brain tissue, or PBMCs (not recorded which). These receptors all come from a human donor with low-grade glioma or glioblastoma, undergoing nonglioma brain surgery, or in good health (not recorded which).

The table lists this clonotype with many counts. V and J are TRBV7-2 and TRBJ1-5; 7 bases are a match to TRBD1. Germline CDR1 is SGHTA and CDR2 is FQGNSA. This CDR3 is built from 16 residues. V trimming: 0 bases; J trimming: 3 bases; junction bases outside the gene matches: 5. The CDR3 DNA follows: TGTGCCAGCAGCTTAGCCCGGGACAGACCCAATCAGCCCCAGCATTTT. It specifies CASSLARDRPNQPQHF.

This clonotype was counted a few times. This chain uses TRBV4-1 with TRBJ1-5; D remains ambiguous. Germline CDR1 and CDR2: MGHRA and YSYEKL. CDR3 size: 15 residues. The germline V and J ends were trimmed by 1 base and 2 bases, with 9 bases remaining between them. CDR3 residues: CASSQGGSGNQPQHF. The CDR3 coding sequence is TGCGCCAGCAGCCAAGGAGGGAGCGGCAATCAGCCCCAGCATTTT.

The J gene is TRBJ2-3, the V gene TRBV12-3 or TRBV12-4; D not certain. Trimming took off 5 bases at V and 5 bases at J, with 11 bases between the two ends. This CDR3 spans 13 amino acids. The CDR3 spells CASSGRREDTQYF. The CDR3 nucleotides are TGTGCCAGCAGTGGACGAAGGGAAGATACGCAGTATTTT.

The rearrangement joins TRBV20-1 to TRBJ2-3; TRBD1 is a possible D gene (6 bases). Per the germline V gene, CDR1 is DFQATT and CDR2 is SNEGSKA (reference sequence). The CDR3 is 13 residues long. Trimming left V 3 bases short and J 3 bases short, with 10 bases between. The CDR3 spells CSARGAVTDTQYF. For the CDR3, the DNA is TGCAGTGCTAGGGGGGCCGTTACAGATACGCAGTATTTT.

This clonotype turned up a few times. This chain connects TRBV6-4 to TRBJ2-1; perhaps TRBD1 as D (5 bases). Trimming took off 0 bases at V and 1 base at J, with 7 bases between the two ends. CDR1 MRHNA and CDR2 SNTAGT come from the germline V gene. This CDR3 has 15 amino acids. The CDR3 here is CASSDSGASYNEQFF. The CDR3 coding sequence is TGTGCCAGCAGTGACTCAGGGGCTTCCTACAATGAGCAGTTCTTC.

With regard to this clonotype: A much larger clonotype is one base distant, so this may be a read error. The chain links TRBV12-3 or TRBV12-4 to TRBJ2-1; D may match TRBD1 or TRBD2 (5 bases each). This CDR3 spans 16 amino acids. Here the CDR3 DNA reads TGTGCCAGCAGCAACACCCGGGACGGACCCTACAATGAGCGGTTCTTC. Translated: CASSNTRDGPYNERFF.

In this sample, this clonotype turned up many times. The V call is TRBV7-9, the J call TRBJ2-3; TRBD2 agrees at 15 bases. The trim removed 5 bases at V and 2 bases at J, leaving 5 bases unmatched. The CDR3 loop spans 17 amino acids. Germline V gives CDR1 SEHNR, CDR2 FQNEAQ (reference sequence). The CDR3 DNA is TGTGCCAGCAGCCTGGGACTAGCGGGGGGAAACACAGATACGCAGTATTTT. Amino acid sequence: CASSLGLAGGNTDTQYF.

This clonotype was seen at least ten times. The chain joins TRBV20-1 to TRBJ2-3; TRBD1 agrees at 8 bases. The CDR3 covers 14 residues. The V and J ends lost 6 bases and 4 bases, in that order; junction bases with no gene match: 9. The V gene's germline CDR1 is DFQATT and CDR2 SNEGSKA (reference sequence). As DNA, the CDR3 is TGCAGTGCCAAGGGGGACAGGAGGTCAGATACGCAGTATTTT. Its translation: CSAKGDRRSDTQYF.

Turning to this clonotype: A much bigger clone sits one base away, suggesting this may be a read error. The chain carries TRBV20-1 and TRBJ2-3, with a tentative D call TRBD2 (6 bases). Per the germline V gene, CDR1 is DFQATT and CDR2 is SNEGSKA (reference sequence). With 6 bases removed from V and 5 bases from J, the gap between germline ends came to 18 bases. The CDR3 has 14 residues. Here the CDR3 reads CSARPLAREDTQYF. DNA of the CDR3: TGCAGTGCGAGACCCCTAGCGAGGGAAGATACGCAGTATTTT.

The gene calls are TRBV20-1 and TRBJ1-2; D gene ambiguous. In germline, CDR1 is DFQATT, CDR2 SNEGSKA (reference sequence). The CDR3 length is 13 residues. V lost 6 bases and J lost 3, with 14 bases in between. CDR3 coding DNA: TGCAGTGCCCCGGACGGAAGTTACTATGGCTACACCTTC. Translating gives CSAPDGSYYGYTF.

The V call is TRBV11-1, the J call TRBJ1-1; perhaps TRBD1 as D (5 bases). The V gene lost 5 bases and the J gene lost 1 base, with 14 bases spanning the gap. CDR3 length: 15 residues. Germline CDR1 SGHAT, CDR2 FQDESV (reference sequence). CDR3 in DNA: TGTGCCAGCAGCCTTCCCAGGGATTCGAACACTGAAGCTTTCTTT. This codes for CASSLPRDSNTEAFF.

The rearrangement joins TRBV5-1 to TRBJ1-5, with 8 nucleotides matching TRBD1. Germline V gives CDR1 SGHRS, CDR2 YFSETQ. The CDR3 consists of 14 residues. Losses at the gene ends were 3 bases for V and 9 bases for J; bases not matched to a gene: 8. In nucleotides, the CDR3 is TGCGCCAGCAGCTCGGGGACAGGCTTTGGGCCCCAGCATTTT. This encodes CASSSGTGFGPQHF. The full variable domain, in which reference TRBV5-1 and TRBJ1-5 provide the parts outside the CDR3, is KAGVTQTPRYLIKTRGQQVTLSCSPISGHRSVSWYQQTPGQGLQFLFEYFSETQRNKGNFPGRFSGRQFSNSRSEMNVSTLELGDSALYLCASSSGTGFGPQHFGDGTRLSIL.

Note on this clonotype: The junction departs from germline at one end; a sequencing error may be responsible. The V gene is TRBV6-1, the J gene TRBJ2-3; D is uncertain. The germline V gene has CDR1 MNHNS and CDR2 SASEGT. CDR3 size: 11 residues. CDR3 bases: TGTGCCATCAGTGATGTAGATACGCAGTATTTT. Its protein product is CAISDVDTQYF.

The genes are TRBV7-2 and TRBJ2-1, with 8 bases lining up with TRBD2. Losses at the gene ends were 5 bases for V and 3 bases for J; bases not matched to a gene: 9. Germline CDR1 reads SGHTA; CDR2 reads FQGNSA. The CDR3 extends over 16 amino acids. DNA for the CDR3: TGTGCCAGCAGCAAAAAGCGGGGGAGCAACTACAATGAGCAGTTCTTC. This gives the protein CASSKKRGSNYNEQFF. The full variable domain, its missing parts supplied by reference TRBV7-2 and TRBJ2-1, is GAGVSQSPSNKVTEKGKDVELRCDPISGHTALYWYRQSLGQGLEFLIYFQGNSAPDKSGLPSDRFSAERTGGSVSTLTIQRTQQEDSAVYLCASSKKRGSNYNEQFFGPGTRLTVL.

The chain links TRBV18 to TRBJ1-1, with 7 bases identical to TRBD1. This CDR3 spans 12 amino acids. The V segment lost 3 bases and the J segment 7 bases; nucleotides outside the gene matches: 2. Germline loops: CDR1 KGHSH, CDR2 LQKENI. The CDR3 bases are TGTGCCAGCTCACCTGGGACAGATGAAGCTTTCTTT. Protein product: CASSPGTDEAFF.

The chain combines TRBV20-1 with TRBJ1-1; the D is unclear. Trimming took 0 bases from V and 4 from J, leaving 15 bases between them. The germline gives CDR1 DFQATT, CDR2 SNEGSKA (reference sequence). This CDR3 has 15 residues. The CDR3: CSARDWAREGTEAFF. The CDR3 region has the DNA TGCAGTGCTAGAGATTGGGCGAGGGAGGGCACTGAAGCTTTCTTT.

This chain joins TRBV7-9 and TRBJ1-1; tentatively, D is TRBD1 (5 bases). Germline V gene data show CDR1 as SEHNR and CDR2 as FQNEAQ (reference sequence). This CDR3 region has 15 residues. The ends were cut back, 1 base at V and 1 base at J, with 10 bases in the middle. The DNA for the CDR3 is TGTGCCAGCAGCTTAGTTGGACACCAGAACACTGAAGCTTTCTTT. Its protein is CASSLVGHQNTEAFF. The variable domain in full, with the rest retrieved from reference TRBV7-9 and TRBJ1-1, is DTGVSQNPRHKITKRGQNVTFRCDPISEHNRLYWYRQTLGQGPEFLTYFQNEAQLEKSRLLSDRFSAERPKGSFSTLEIQRTEQGDSAMYLCASSLVGHQNTEAFFGQGTRLTVV.

This clonotype turned up a few times. The CDR3 here is CASSPPVGPKSYGYTF. The CDR3 DNA follows: TGTGCCAGCAGCCCGCCTGTGGGGCCTAAGAGCTATGGCTACACCTTC. The chain couples TRBV7-9 to TRBJ1-2, with D possibly matching TRBD1 (5 bases). The CDR3 contains 16 residues. V was shortened by 5 bases and J by 4 bases, with 20 bases between the two germline ends. Germline V gives CDR1 SEHNR, CDR2 FQNEAQ (reference sequence).

With respect to this clonotype: Since a much larger clone is just one base distant, this may be a read error. The V and J genes are TRBV28 and TRBJ2-7, with D possibly being TRBD1 (6 bases). Germline lookup yields CDR1 MDHEN and CDR2 SYDVKM. The CDR3 sequence is 13 residues long. The CDR3 sequence is CASSSVPGVERYV. The CDR3, as DNA: TGTGCCAGCAGTTCGGTCCCAGGGGTAGAGCGGTACGTC.

The chain links TRBV18 to TRBJ2-3; D not resolved. V lost 3 bases and J lost 2, with 6 bases in between. CDR3 length: 13 residues. Germline values: CDR1 KGHSH, CDR2 LQKENI. In nucleotides, the CDR3 is TGTGCCAGCTCACCCCTCTTCACAGATACGCAGTATTTT. This encodes CASSPLFTDTQYF.

Remarks on this clonotype: A much larger clone sits a single nucleotide away, making a read error possible. The chain links TRBV4-2 to TRBJ2-3; 8 bases fit TRBD2. V was pared by 0 bases and J by 3 bases, with 8 bases of the junction left unmatched. The CDR3 totals 17 residues. CDR1 is LGHNA, CDR2 YNFKEQ, per germline. CDR3 sequence: CASSQDPSGWGTDTQYF. Written as DNA, the CDR3 is TGTGCCAGCAGCCAAGATCCTAGCGGGTGGGGAACAGATACGCAGTATTTT.

The chain couples TRBV6-1 to TRBJ2-6, with D unresolved. Germline V CDR1 and CDR2: MNHNS, SASEGT. V gave up 9 bases and J gave up 0 bases, with 9 bases separating them. This CDR3 has 14 amino acids. CDR3 residues: CASRTSSGANVLTF. Written as DNA, the CDR3 is TGTGCCAGTAGGACGAGCTCTGGGGCCAACGTCCTGACTTTC.

This chain connects TRBV14 to TRBJ1-1; D uncertain. The germline gives CDR1 SGHDN, CDR2 FVKESK. The CDR3 has 13 amino acids. V was shortened by 8 bases and J by 0 bases, with 10 bases between the two germline ends. The CDR3 DNA sequence: TGTGCCAGCGGGTTGGGGATGAACACTGAAGCTTTCTTT. This sequence encodes CASGLGMNTEAFF.

The rearrangement uses TRBV7-3 and TRBJ2-1, with TRBD1 as a possible D gene (5 bases). V lost 6 bases and J 0 bases, leaving 12 bases between the germline ends. The CDR3 has 15 amino acids. From germline, CDR1 is SGHTA and CDR2 FQGTGA. The chain's CDR3 is CASSPDRRSYNEQFF. The DNA for the CDR3 is TGTGCCAGCAGTCCAGACAGACGCTCCTACAATGAGCAGTTCTTC.

In its sample, this clonotype was seen a few times. V is TRBV29-1 and J is TRBJ2-5, with D maybe TRBD2 (5 bases). CDR1 SQVTM and CDR2 ANQGSEA come from the germline V gene. V was clipped by 7 bases and J by 5 bases, with 14 bases between them. This CDR3 is built from 12 residues. CDR3 amino acids: CSALGPQETQYF. In DNA form, the CDR3 reads TGCAGCGCACTAGGTCCCCAGGAGACCCAGTACTTC.

J is TRBJ1-2 and V is TRBV7-9; TRBD1 is a possible D gene (5 bases). CDR1 is SEHNR, CDR2 FQNEAQ, per germline (reference sequence). This CDR3 spans 14 amino acids. Trimming shortened V by 2 bases and J by 8 bases, and 15 bases separated the two germline ends. In nucleotides, the CDR3 is TGTGCCAGCAGCTTAAGGGACGGGGAGGAAGGCTACACCTTC. Translated: CASSLRDGEEGYTF.

In its sample, this clonotype was seen a few times. The rearrangement joins TRBV12-3 or TRBV12-4 to TRBJ2-5, with 10 positions matching TRBD1. CDR3 length equals 16 residues. The junction had 12 bases not matched to a gene; V was cut back by 6 bases and J by 5 bases. CDR3 sequence: CASSSRGQGKMETQYF. The CDR3 DNA sequence: TGTGCCAGCAGCTCAAGGGGACAGGGGAAAATGGAGACCCAGTACTTC.

This clonotype has a handful of counts. The CDR3 sequence: CASSSGVYEQYV. As DNA, the CDR3 is TGTGCCAGCAGTTCAGGGGTCTACGAGCAGTACGTC. The chain is built from TRBV12-3 or TRBV12-4 and TRBJ2-7, with D possibly being TRBD1 (6 bases). The V end lost 4 bases, the J end lost 3 bases, and 7 bases lay between the germline ends. This CDR3 has 12 residues.